This T cell receptor (beta chain) was captured by sequencing in a study of cytomegalovirus exposure and HLA in healthy donors. Turning to this clone: What it recognizes is unknown.

General study points: Sequencing depth across donors, presence/absence analyses assumed, was roughly uniform.

The PCR was carried out with 60 Vbeta primers and 13 Jbeta primers. Clones were read by immunoSEQ multiplex PCR, and TCRdb kept only the in-frame ones, dropping some. Of 55,000 to 65,000 clones in the sample, 70% to 80% were seen once. CDR1 and CDR2 from the germline V gene are MGHRA and YSYEKL. The V end was cut by 5 bases, the J end by 9 bases, with 14 bases between. This CDR3 contains 14 residues. The gene calls are TRBV4-1 and TRBJ1-6, with a tentative D call TRBD1 (6 bases). The sample was PBMCs. The sequence came from a woman in her forties in good health and CMV-seropositive. The CDR3 DNA is TGCGCCAGCAGCGGGGGCCCTGTAAGTTCACCCCTCCACTTT. Translation gives CASSGGPVSSPLHF.